This entry describes one TCR beta chain. Its matching antigen is unknown. Sequenced by immunoSEQ multiplex PCR; TCRdb stores in-frame clones only, minus some. This sample has about a million clones, with around four fifths found just once. This CDR3 has 17 amino acids. Germline loops: CDR1 SGHRS, CDR2 YFSETQ. The V segment lost 0 bases and the J segment 4 bases; nucleotides outside the gene matches: 7. The data are from a study of shared clonotypes between healthy human individuals. In the study overall: Used for every donor were three CD4 naive, three CD4 memory, two CD8 naive and one CD8 memory plate. Study-wide results and limits: The four-donor shared clonotypes exceeded non-shared clonotypes in generation probability, with non-shared ones scoring lower. On the whole, naive subsets had larger estimated richness than memory subsets had.

This TCR came from a man younger than 35 in good health. Sequenced material: memory CD4+ T cells sorted from blood. The sample's subset: CD45RA-negative fraction. The chain recombines TRBV5-1 with TRBJ2-1, with 10 bases fitting TRBD2. The CDR3 loop reads CASSLVAGGLPYNEQFF. As DNA, the CDR3 is TGCGCCAGCAGCTTGGTAGCGGGGGGACTACCGTACAATGAGCAGTTCTTC.